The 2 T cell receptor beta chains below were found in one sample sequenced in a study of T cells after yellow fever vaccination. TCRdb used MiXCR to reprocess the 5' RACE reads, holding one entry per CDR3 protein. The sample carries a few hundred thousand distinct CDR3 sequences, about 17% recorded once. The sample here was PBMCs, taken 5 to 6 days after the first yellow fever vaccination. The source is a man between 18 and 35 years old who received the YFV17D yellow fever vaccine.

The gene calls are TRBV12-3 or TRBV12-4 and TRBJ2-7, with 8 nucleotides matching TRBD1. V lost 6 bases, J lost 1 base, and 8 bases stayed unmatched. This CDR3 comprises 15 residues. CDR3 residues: CASRSQGDPSYEQYF. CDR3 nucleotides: TGTGCCAGCAGGTCACAGGGGGATCCATCCTACGAGCAGTACTTC.

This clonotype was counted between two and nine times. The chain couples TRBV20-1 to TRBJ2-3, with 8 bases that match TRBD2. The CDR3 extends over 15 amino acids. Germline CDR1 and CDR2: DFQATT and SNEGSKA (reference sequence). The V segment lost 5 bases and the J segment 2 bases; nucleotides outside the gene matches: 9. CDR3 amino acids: CSAPRGGAVTDTQYF. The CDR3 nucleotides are TGCAGTGCTCCCCGGGGGGGAGCGGTCACAGATACGCAGTATTTT.